This T cell receptor beta chain was found in a study of T cell repertoires in cytomegalovirus infection. Study summary: TCR beta signatures that were public indicated CMV infection and matching HLA type. Study-wide results and caveats: The cumulative frequency of public TCR beta families distinguished individuals who carried CMV together with the relevant HLA.

As concerns this clonotype: The antigen remains undetermined.

Germline CDR1 LNHDA, CDR2 SQIVND (reference sequence). V lost 3 bases and J lost 7, with 10 bases in between. The CDR3 is made up of 14 amino acids. TCRdb re-called the reads through MiXCR, storing one row per CDR3 protein. The sample includes roughly 700,000 distinct CDR3 sequences, around 35% seen only once; the top ten take approximately 18%. The sequencing here drew on cultured PBMCs, taken from culture after CMV antigen stimulation. This receptor was taken from a human donor in good health (CMV status not recorded). Some clones in this sample may be carry-over from other donors' samples. This chain links TRBV19 with TRBJ1-6; D gene ambiguous. The CDR3 sequence is CASSITTANSPLHF. The CDR3 DNA reads TGTGCCAGTAGTATCACCACTGCCAATTCACCCCTCCACTTT.